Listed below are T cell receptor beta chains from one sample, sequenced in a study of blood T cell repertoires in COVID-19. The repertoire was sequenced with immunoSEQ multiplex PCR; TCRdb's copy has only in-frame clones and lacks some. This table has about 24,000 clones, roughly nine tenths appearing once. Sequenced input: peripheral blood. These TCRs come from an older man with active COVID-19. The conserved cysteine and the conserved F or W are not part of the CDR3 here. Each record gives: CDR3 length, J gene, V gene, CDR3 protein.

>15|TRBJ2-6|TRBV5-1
ASSLAGQGYGANVLT
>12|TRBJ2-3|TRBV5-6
ASSLGVRPDTQY
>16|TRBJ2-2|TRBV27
ASHRLAGGATNTGELF
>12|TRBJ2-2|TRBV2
ASSFRTGGGELF
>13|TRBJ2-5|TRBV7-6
ASSLRNGIGETQY
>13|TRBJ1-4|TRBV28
ASAYTGAGNEKLF
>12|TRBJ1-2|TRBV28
ASSFTAYLYGYT
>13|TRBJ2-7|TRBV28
ASRPSGTGAYEQY
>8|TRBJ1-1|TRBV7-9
ASSGFEAF
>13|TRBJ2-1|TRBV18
ASSPSGRPSNEQF
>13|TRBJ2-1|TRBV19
ASSTDRSSYNEQF
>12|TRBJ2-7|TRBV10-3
AISGLGARDEQY
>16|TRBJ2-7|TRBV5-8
ASSPGRLLMGRGYEQY
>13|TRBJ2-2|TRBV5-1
ASSRGGAGTGELF
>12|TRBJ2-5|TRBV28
ASSLAAGVRTQY
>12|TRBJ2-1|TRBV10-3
AISESGGVNEQF
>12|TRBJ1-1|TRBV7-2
ASSLGQTYSEAF
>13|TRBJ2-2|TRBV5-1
ASSRDRGVTGELF
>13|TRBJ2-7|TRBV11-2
ASSPRDRGSYEQY
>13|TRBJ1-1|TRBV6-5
ASSYSKLMNTEAF
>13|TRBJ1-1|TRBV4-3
ASSQRGRTNTEAF
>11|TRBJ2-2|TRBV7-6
ASSLGATGELF
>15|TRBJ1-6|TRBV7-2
ASSLRGGSGYNSPLH
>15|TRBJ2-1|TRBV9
ASSPLMRRASYNEQF
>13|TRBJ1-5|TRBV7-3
ASSLPPGRNQPQH
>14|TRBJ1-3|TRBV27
ASSRDREGTGNTIY
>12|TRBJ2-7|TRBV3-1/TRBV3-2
ASSRQGMFDEQY
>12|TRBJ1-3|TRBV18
ASSPDNSGNTIY
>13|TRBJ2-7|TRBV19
ASSIGTEASYEQY
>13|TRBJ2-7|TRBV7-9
ASSRRGQAGHEQY
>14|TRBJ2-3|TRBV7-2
ASSSAGGPVFGTQY
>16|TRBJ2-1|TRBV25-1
ASSELGLAGSSYNEQF
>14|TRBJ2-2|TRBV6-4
ASSEQGSSNTGELF
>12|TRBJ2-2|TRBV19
ASSPFGGSGELF
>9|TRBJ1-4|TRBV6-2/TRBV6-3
ASSYGEKLF
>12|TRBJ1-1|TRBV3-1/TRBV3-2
ASSPRTGRIEAF
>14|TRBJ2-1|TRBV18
ASSPRASGRVNEQF
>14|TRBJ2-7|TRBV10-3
AISSGTPGPRAEQY
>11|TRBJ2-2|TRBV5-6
ASSILDRDVLF
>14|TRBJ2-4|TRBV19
ASSKVGAFDKNIQY
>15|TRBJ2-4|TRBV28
ASSSAGTGLSKNIQY
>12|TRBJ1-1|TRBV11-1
ASSTNRDNTEAF
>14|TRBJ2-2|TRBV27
ASSSFQGQGTGELF
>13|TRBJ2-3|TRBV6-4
ASSGSGTPTDTQY
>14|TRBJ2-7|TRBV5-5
ASSILPGQGPYEQY
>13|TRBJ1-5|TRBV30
AWSEWGPGNQPQH
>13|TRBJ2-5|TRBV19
ASSIAGGQGETQY
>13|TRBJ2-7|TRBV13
ASSSGLAGVYEQY
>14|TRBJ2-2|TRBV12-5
ASALLAGGPSGELF
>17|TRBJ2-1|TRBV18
ASSLSRGLAGVRVNEQF
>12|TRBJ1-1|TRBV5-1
ASSFRDRYTEAF
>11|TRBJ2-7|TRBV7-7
ASSFEQGYEQY
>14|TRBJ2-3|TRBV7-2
ASSLSGGFSTDTQY
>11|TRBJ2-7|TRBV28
ASRSAGQNEQY
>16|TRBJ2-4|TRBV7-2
ASSLAGTRQGPKNIQY
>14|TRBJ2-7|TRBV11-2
ASSFGLAGGSYEQY
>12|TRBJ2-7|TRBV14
ASSSLAGVNEQY